The present entry profiles one TCR beta chain with its context. Its antigen is as yet unknown. From germline, CDR1 is LNHDA and CDR2 SQIVND (reference sequence). The V gene lost 1 base and the J gene lost 3 bases, with 7 bases spanning the gap. The length of the CDR3 is 13 residues. The sample originates from a study of CD8 T cells in ankylosing spondylitis. Findings and caveats of the study: Significant enrichment of disease-linked clones was reported in matched ankylosing spondylitis synovial fluid. Made up of about eight highly homologous variants, a TCR beta motif appeared characteristic of ankylosing spondylitis blood.

MiXCR was run by TCRdb on the 5' RACE reads, yielding one entry per CDR3 protein. The sample has around 140,000 distinct CDR3 sequences, approximately 17% seen once; the top ten hold 30% to 35%. Sequencing input: blood, either unsorted or a sorted T cell fraction (not recorded which). The rearrangement joins TRBV19 to TRBJ2-7, with no clear D. This TCR came from a male donor with ankylosing spondylitis. The CDR3 loop reads CASSIGPLYEQYF. For the CDR3, the DNA is TGTGCCAGTAGTATAGGTCCTCTCTACGAGCAGTACTTC.